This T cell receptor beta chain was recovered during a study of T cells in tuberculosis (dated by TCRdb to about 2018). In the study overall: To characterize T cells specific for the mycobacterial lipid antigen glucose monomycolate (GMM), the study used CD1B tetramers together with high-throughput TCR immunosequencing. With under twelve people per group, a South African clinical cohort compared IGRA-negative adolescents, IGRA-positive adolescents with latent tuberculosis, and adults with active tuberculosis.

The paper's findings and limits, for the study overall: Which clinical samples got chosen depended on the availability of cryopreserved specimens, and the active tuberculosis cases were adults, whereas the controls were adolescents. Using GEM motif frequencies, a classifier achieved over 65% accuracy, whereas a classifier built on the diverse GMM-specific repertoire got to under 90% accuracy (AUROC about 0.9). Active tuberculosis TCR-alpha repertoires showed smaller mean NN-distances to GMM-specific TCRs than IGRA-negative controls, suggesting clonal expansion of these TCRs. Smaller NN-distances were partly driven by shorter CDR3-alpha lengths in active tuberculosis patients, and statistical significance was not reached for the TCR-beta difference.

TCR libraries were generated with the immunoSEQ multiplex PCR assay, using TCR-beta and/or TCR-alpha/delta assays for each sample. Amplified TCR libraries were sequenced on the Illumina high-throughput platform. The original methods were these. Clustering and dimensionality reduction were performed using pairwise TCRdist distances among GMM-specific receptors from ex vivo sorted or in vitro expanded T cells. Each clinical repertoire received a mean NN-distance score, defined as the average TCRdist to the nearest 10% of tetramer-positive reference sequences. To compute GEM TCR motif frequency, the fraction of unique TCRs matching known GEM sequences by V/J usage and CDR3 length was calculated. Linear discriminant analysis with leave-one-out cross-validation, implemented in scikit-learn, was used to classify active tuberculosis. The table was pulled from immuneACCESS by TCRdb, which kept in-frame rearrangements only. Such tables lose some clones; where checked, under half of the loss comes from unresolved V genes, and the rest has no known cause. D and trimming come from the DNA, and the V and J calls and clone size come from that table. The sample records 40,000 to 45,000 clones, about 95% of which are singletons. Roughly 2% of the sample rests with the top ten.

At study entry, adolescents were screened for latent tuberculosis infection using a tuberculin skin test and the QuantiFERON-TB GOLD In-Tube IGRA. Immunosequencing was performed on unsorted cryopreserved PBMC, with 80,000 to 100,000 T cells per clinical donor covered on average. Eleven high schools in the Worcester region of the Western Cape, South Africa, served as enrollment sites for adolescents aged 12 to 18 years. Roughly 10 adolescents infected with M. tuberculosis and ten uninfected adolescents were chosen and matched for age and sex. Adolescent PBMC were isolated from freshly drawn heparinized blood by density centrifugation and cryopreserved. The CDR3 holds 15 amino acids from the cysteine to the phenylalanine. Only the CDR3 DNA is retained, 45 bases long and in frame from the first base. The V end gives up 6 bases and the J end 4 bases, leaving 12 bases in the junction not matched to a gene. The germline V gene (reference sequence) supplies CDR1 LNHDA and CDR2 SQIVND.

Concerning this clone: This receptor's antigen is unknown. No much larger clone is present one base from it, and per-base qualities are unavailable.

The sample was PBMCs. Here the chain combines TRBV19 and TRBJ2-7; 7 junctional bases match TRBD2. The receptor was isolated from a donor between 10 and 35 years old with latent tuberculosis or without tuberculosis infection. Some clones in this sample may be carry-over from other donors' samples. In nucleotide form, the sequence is TGTGCCAGTAGGGCCAACAGACTAGCTGGATACGAGCAGTACTTC. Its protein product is CASRANRLAGYEQYF.